These T cell receptor beta chains were read from a single sample in a study of shared clonotypes between healthy human individuals. Generated by immunoSEQ multiplex PCR, the TCRdb table keeps only in-frame clones and is missing some. The sample includes about 2.2 million clones, 80% to 95% of them seen just once. Input material: naive CD8+ T cells from PBMCs. The receptors shown here come from a man between 18 and 35 years old in good health. Some clones in this sample may be carry-over from other donors' samples. The conserved cysteine and the conserved F or W are not part of the CDR3 here. The order of the fields is J gene, V gene, CDR3 protein.

>TRBJ1-1|TRBV11-2
ASSLERLNTEAF
>TRBJ1-2|TRBV29-1
SVVGGEAPNYGYT
>TRBJ1-3|TRBV28
ASSLLGGRLGGNTIY
>TRBJ2-7|TRBV19
ASSIGWGSYEQY
>TRBJ2-1|TRBV9
ASSPTSGVAYNEQF
>TRBJ2-5|TRBV28
ASSPLDRGKETQY
>TRBJ2-1|TRBV5-1
ASSATSGPYNEQF
>TRBJ1-1|TRBV6-5
ASSHRTGTTEAF
>TRBJ1-2|TRBV2
ASSEFEGSWGYGYT
>TRBJ1-1|TRBV28
ASSLFLDMNTEAF
>TRBJ2-2|TRBV7-9
ASRAGEGVMAELF
>TRBJ2-1|TRBV28
ASERAGGHEQF
>TRBJ2-7|TRBV9
ASSVAPSSSYEQY
>TRBJ2-7|TRBV2
ASSEDRGVHEQY
>TRBJ2-7|TRBV6-6
ASGGTGNSYEQY
>TRBJ2-1|TRBV27
ASSLSSSGPSYNEQF
>TRBJ1-1|TRBV19
ASLPPGNTEAF
>TRBJ2-1|TRBV2
ASSELAGGEQF